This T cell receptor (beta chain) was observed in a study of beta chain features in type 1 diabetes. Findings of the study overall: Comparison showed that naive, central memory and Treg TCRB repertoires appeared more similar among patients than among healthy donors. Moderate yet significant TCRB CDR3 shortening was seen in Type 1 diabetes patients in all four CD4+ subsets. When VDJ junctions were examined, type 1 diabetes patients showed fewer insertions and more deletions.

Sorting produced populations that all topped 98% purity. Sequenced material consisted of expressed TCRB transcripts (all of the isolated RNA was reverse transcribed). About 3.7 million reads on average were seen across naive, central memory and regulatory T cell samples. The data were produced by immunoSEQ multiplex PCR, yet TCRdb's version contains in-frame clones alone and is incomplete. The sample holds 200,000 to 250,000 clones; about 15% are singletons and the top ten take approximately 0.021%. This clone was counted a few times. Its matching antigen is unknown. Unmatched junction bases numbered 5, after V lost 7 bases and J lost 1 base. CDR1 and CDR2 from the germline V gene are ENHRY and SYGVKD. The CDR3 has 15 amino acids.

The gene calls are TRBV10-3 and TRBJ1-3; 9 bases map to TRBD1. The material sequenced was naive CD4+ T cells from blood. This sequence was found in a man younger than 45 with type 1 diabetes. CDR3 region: CAINPGQGSGNTIYF. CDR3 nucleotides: TGTGCCATCAATCCGGGACAGGGTTCTGGAAACACCATATATTTT.